Below are 11 T cell receptor beta chains sequenced from a single sample in a study of blood T cells in healthy people across ages. Primed by a sample-barcoded 5' primer and a J-beta primer mix, a second PCR proceeded for roughly 7 to 12 cycles. MiXCR was run by TCRdb on the 5' RACE reads, yielding one entry per CDR3 protein. The sample has roughly 730,000 distinct CDR3 sequences, more than 55% seen once; the top ten hold approximately 24%. Specimen: blood. Receptors were obtained from a man in his forties or fifties in good health.

The chain employs TRBV5-4 and TRBJ2-3; the D is unclear. The CDR3 contains 14 residues. Per germline, CDR1 SGHNT and CDR2 YYREEE (reference sequence). The ends were cut back, 1 base at V and 7 bases at J, with 13 bases in the middle. The CDR3 region is CASSLPRVSNTQYF. The CDR3, as DNA: TGTGCCAGCAGCTTGCCCCGGGTCTCCAATACGCAGTATTTT.

The CDR3 reads CASSLDFPGELFF. The CDR3 DNA is TGTGCCAGCAGCTTAGACTTCCCCGGGGAGCTGTTTTTT. V usage is TRBV7-3 and J usage is TRBJ2-2, with D unclear. The V and J ends lost 2 bases and 6 bases respectively, with 7 bases between them. The CDR3 length is 13 residues. Germline assignment: CDR1 SGHTA and CDR2 FQGTGA.

J is TRBJ1-1 and V is TRBV6-5; 9 nucleotides align to TRBD1. The CDR3 loop spans 14 amino acids. CDR1 is MNHEY, CDR2 SVGAGI, per germline. V dropped 6 bases and J dropped 4; count of bases not matched to a gene: 6. CDR3 protein: CASRLQGASTEAFF. In DNA form, the CDR3 reads TGTGCCAGCAGACTACAGGGGGCGAGCACTGAAGCTTTCTTT.

This clonotype has just one count. The chain joins TRBV29-1 to TRBJ2-3, with D unclear. CDR3 length: 14 amino acids. V was trimmed by 0 bases and J by 1 base, leaving 8 bases between them. Germline CDR1 reads SQVTM; CDR2 reads ANQGSEA. In DNA, the CDR3 is TGCAGCGTTGAAGATTATTCAGGCACAGATACGCAGTATTTT. As protein: CSVEDYSGTDTQYF.

This chain links TRBV5-1 with TRBJ2-5; D is unresolved. V dropped 0 bases and J dropped 2 bases, with 11 bases sitting between them. Germline loops: CDR1 SGHRS, CDR2 YFSETQ. This CDR3 spans 15 amino acids. The CDR3 region has the DNA TGCGCCAGCAGCTTGGCCGGTTCCGATCAAGAGACCCAGTACTTC. This gives the protein CASSLAGSDQETQYF.

The chain couples TRBV6-2 or TRBV6-3 to TRBJ2-1; maybe TRBD2 (5 bases). The V gene lost 2 bases and the J gene lost 5 bases, with 13 bases spanning the gap. The CDR3 runs 15 residues. Germline assignment: CDR1 MNHEY and CDR2 SVGEGT. For the CDR3, the DNA is TGTGCCAGCAGTTACCTCGCGGGCGCGGACAATGAGCAGTTCTTC. It codes for CASSYLAGADNEQFF.

This clonotype was detected a few times. The chain recombines TRBV7-2 with TRBJ1-5, with TRBD1 matching over 8 bases. Germline CDR1 reads SGHTA; CDR2 reads FQGNSA. The ends lost 5 bases at V and 4 bases at J; junction bases unmatched: 4. CDR3 size: 14 residues. The CDR3 here is CASSARQGNQPQHF. The DNA for the CDR3 is TGTGCCAGCAGCGCACGACAGGGGAATCAGCCCCAGCATTTT.

This clonotype was counted a few times. The J gene is TRBJ2-2, the V gene TRBV7-3, with D perhaps matching TRBD1 or TRBD2 (5 bases each). V gave up 5 bases and J gave up 4 bases, with 8 bases separating them. Germline lookup yields CDR1 SGHTA and CDR2 FQGTGA. The CDR3 totals 13 residues. In DNA form, the CDR3 reads TGTGCCAGCAGCATTGGGGGCACCGGGGAGCTGTTTTTT. Translating it yields CASSIGGTGELFF.

This chain uses TRBV12-3 or TRBV12-4 with TRBJ2-5; TRBD1 aligns across 8 bases. The CDR3 totals 18 residues. Germline trimming cut 2 bases from V and 1 base from J; bases unmatched to any gene: 12. CDR3 loop: CASSLLISGTGLQETQYF. The CDR3 nucleotides read TGTGCCAGCAGTTTACTCATATCCGGGACAGGCCTCCAAGAGACCCAGTACTTC.

The chain recombines TRBV21-1 with TRBJ2-3. TRBV21-1 constitutes a pseudogene. The CDR3 has 16 residues. This CDR3 reads CASSNRDKLGTDTQYF. CDR3 nucleotide sequence: TGTGCCAGCAGCAACCGCGATAAACTGGGGACAGATACGCAGTATTTT.

The chain carries TRBV5-5 and TRBJ1-2; D uncertain. Trimming pared 4 bases from V and 3 bases from J, leaving 13 bases between. Per the germline V gene, CDR1 is SGHKS and CDR2 is YYEKEE (reference sequence). The CDR3 covers 14 residues. The CDR3 coding sequence is TGTGCCAGCAGCGCGGACGGCGATTACTATGGCTACACCTTC. Translation gives CASSADGDYYGYTF.